The present TCR beta chain was sequenced within a study of T cells after yellow fever vaccination (dated by TCRdb to between 2019 and 2020). In terms of the full investigation: Libraries from fractions with low cell numbers were prepared with the SMART-Seq v4 Ultra Low Input RNA kit. To track T-cell clones before and after primary and booster YFV17D yellow fever vaccination, bulk TCR alpha and beta repertoires were sequenced longitudinally. The cohort comprised two healthy male donors, one aged 18 to 30 and one aged 30 to 39 years. Blood samples were taken at several timepoints before and after primary and secondary immunization, and bulk PBMC replicates and cell subsets were isolated. Broader findings and caveats from the paper: Most clones expanded after primary vaccination (around 97% of CD4 and about 85% of CD8) were re-detected after the booster, suggesting that broad memory maintenance occurred. Computational filtering was required because FACS-sorted repertoires could contain abundant contaminating clonotypes from the bulk population. The secondary T-cell response was weaker than the primary response but faster, peaking on day 5 instead of day 15. Only two donors were included in the study, so the extent to which the findings can be generalized is limited. A small share of clonotypes was detected in both CD4 and CD8 compartments, with the overlap likely arising from convergent recombination.

The intended sense of this specimen's treatment or condition label: live attenuated yellow fever vaccine strain. PBMCs were isolated from peripheral blood using a standard Ficoll-Paque protocol. CD4 and CD8 T-cell fractions were isolated with Dynabeads CD4 and CD8 positive selection kits. TriZol was used to extract RNA from bulk PBMCs, from CD4 and CD8 fractions, and from dextramer-positive and dextramer-negative fractions. At least ten counts were recorded for this clonotype. Its antigen remains unidentified. Base-call qualities are not available, and no considerably larger clone is one nucleotide away. Synthesis of TCR cDNA relied on 5'RACE template switching, a step that introduced a universal primer site along with unique molecular identifiers. Priming for cDNA synthesis came from both the TCR alpha and TCR beta constant segments. Library amplification used two PCR steps, and the second PCR step added sample barcodes and sequencing adapters. Sequencing of the libraries was done on either Illumina HiSeq 2500 (2x100 bp) or NovaSeq (2x150 bp). The paper's data handling went like this. Reads were demultiplexed and collapsed into UMI consensus sequences with MIGEC, and V(D)J alignment was performed with MiXCR. Vaccine-responding clonotypes were identified with edgeR using replicate PBMC samples, with FDR below 0.01 and a log2 fold change above 5 up to day 15 being required. CD4 or CD8 identity was assigned to each bulk clonotype according to whether the clonotype was present at higher abundance in the sequenced CD4 repertoire or the sequenced CD8 repertoire. TCRdb reprocessing: public reads trimmed at Q25 with fastp, clones called with MiXCR, in-frame beta chains kept. Every distinct CDR3 protein forms one entry, paired with its most common genes and DNA. The V and J calls here are based on TCRdb, not the publication. The sample table records about 240,000 distinct CDR3 sequences; less than 9% of these occur just once. The ten largest clones represent roughly 0.93% of the sample.

According to the germline V gene (reference sequence), CDR1 reads DFQATT and CDR2 reads SNEGSKA. The CDR3 holds 16 amino acids from the cysteine to the phenylalanine. CDR3 DNA only is kept here, 48 bases in frame from base 1. Trimmed from V: 3 bases; trimmed from J: 5 bases; junction bases lacking a gene match: 13. The specimen comprised CD4+ T cells sorted from PBMCs, sampled 15 days after the yellow fever booster vaccination. The TCR originated in a man younger than 40 who received the YFV17D yellow fever vaccine. Here the chain combines TRBV20-1 and TRBJ2-7; a stretch of 10 junction bases matches TRBD2. This receptor has the CDR3 CSARASGSHYYNEQYF. The sequenced DNA: TGCAGTGCTAGGGCTAGCGGGAGCCATTATTACAACGAGCAGTACTTC.